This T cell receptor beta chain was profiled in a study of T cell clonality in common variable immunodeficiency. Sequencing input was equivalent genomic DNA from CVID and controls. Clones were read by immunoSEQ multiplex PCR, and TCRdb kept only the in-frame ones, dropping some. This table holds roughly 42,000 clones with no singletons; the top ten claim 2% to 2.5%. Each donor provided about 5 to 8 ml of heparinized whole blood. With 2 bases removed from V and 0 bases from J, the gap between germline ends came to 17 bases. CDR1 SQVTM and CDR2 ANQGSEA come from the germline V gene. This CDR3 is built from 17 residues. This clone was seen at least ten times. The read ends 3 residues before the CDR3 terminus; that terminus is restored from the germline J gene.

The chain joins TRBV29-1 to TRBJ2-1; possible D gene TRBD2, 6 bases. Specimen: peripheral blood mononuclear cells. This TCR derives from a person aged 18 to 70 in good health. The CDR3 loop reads CSVEYFSGRSSYNEQFF. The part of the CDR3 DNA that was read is TGCAGCGTTGAATATTTTAGCGGTAGGAGCTCCTACAATGAG.